A selection of T cell receptor beta chains follows, all from one sample in a study of blood T cell repertoires in COVID-19. Profiling relied on immunoSEQ multiplex PCR, and the TCRdb table lists in-frame clones only, not all of them. The sample yields 130,000 to 150,000 clones, about 87% seen once. The sequencing sample was made of peripheral blood. These receptors originate from a woman in her 50s with active or convalescent COVID-19. The CDR3 runs from the conserved cysteine through the conserved F or W. D genes are given only for firm matches. A row's size may be missing; if present it is once, few, many or a size class.

d_call	j_call	v_call	clone_size	cdr3_aa	cdr3_nt
NA	TRBJ1-3	TRBV2	NA	CASSRGLSSGNTIYF	TGTGCCAGCAGTAGAGGACTCAGCTCTGGAAACACCATATATTTT
TRBD1	TRBJ1-2	TRBV12-5	NA	CASGFTGVGYGYTF	TGTGCTAGTGGTTTCACAGGGGTGGGCTATGGCTACACCTTC
TRBD1	TRBJ2-3	TRBV5-1	NA	CASSFLTGGTDTQYF	TGCGCCAGCAGCTTCCTGACAGGGGGTACAGATACGCAGTATTTT
TRBD1	TRBJ1-1	TRBV9	NA	CASSVGLGQGLNTEAFF	TGTGCCAGCAGCGTAGGATTGGGACAGGGTCTCAACACTGAAGCTTTCTTT
NA	TRBJ1-5	TRBV6-1	NA	CASSEALNQPQHF	TGTGCCAGCAGTGAAGCCCTCAATCAGCCCCAGCATTTT
TRBD1	TRBJ2-5	TRBV28	NA	CASTRGGAGGETQYF	TGTGCCAGCACCAGAGGGGGCGCAGGGGGAGAGACCCAGTACTTC
NA	TRBJ2-3	TRBV24-1	NA	CATIGKTGSTDTQYF	TGTGCCACCATCGGGAAGACAGGTTCCACAGATACGCAGTATTTT
NA	TRBJ1-4	TRBV6-1	NA	CASSGFIGRDQDEKLFF	TGTGCCAGCAGTGGTTTTATAGGGAGGGATCAGGATGAAAAACTGTTTTTT
NA	TRBJ2-7	TRBV30	NA	CAWREDSYEQYF	TGTGCCTGGAGGGAGGACAGCTACGAGCAGTACTTC
NA	TRBJ1-1	TRBV6-2/TRBV6-3	NA	CASSYPKGRGNTEAFF	TGTGCCAGCAGTTACCCTAAAGGTAGGGGGAACACTGAAGCTTTCTTT
TRBD1	TRBJ1-6	TRBV15	once	CATSRRTGGRTYNSPLHF	TGTGCCACCAGCAGACGGACAGGGGGCCGCACATATAATTCACCCCTCCACTTT
NA	TRBJ2-7	TRBV4-2	NA	CASSQAGLPGSEQYF	TGTGCCAGCAGCCAAGCGGGACTCCCTGGGTCCGAGCAGTACTTC
NA	TRBJ1-4	TRBV5-1	NA	CASRVGLTNEKLFF	TGCGCCAGCAGAGTCGGGTTAACTAATGAAAAACTGTTTTTT
TRBD2	TRBJ2-1	TRBV19	once	CASSPPGGRYNEQFF	TGTGCCAGTAGCCCGCCGGGAGGCAGATACAATGAGCAGTTCTTC
NA	TRBJ1-6	TRBV7-9	NA	CASSFQGVNSPLHF	TGTGCCAGCAGCTTTCAGGGTGTGAATTCACCCCTCCACTTT
TRBD2	TRBJ2-1	TRBV4-3	NA	CASSLFLAGGSYNEQFF	TGCGCCAGCAGCCTCTTTTTAGCGGGAGGCTCCTACAATGAGCAGTTCTTC
TRBD1	TRBJ1-2	TRBV27	NA	CASSRSGTGGLNYGYTF	TGTGCCAGCAGCCGAAGTGGGACAGGGGGCCTAAACTATGGCTACACCTTC
NA	TRBJ2-7	TRBV21-1	NA	CASSKFHSGGRQPYEQYF	TGTGCCAGCAGCAAATTTCATAGCGGGGGACGCCAACCCTACGAGCAGTACTTC
NA	TRBJ2-1	TRBV5-6	NA	CASSLAEYEQFF	TGTGCCAGCAGTCTCGCGGAGTATGAGCAGTTCTTC
NA	TRBJ1-1	TRBV11-2	once	CASSRERTEAFF	TGTGCCAGCAGCAGGGAGAGGACTGAAGCTTTCTTT
NA	TRBJ2-7	TRBV6-5	NA	CASSLGQTYEQYF	TGTGCCAGCAGCCTAGGACAGACCTACGAGCAGTACTTC
TRBD2	TRBJ2-1	TRBV27	NA	CASSKTSRNEQFF	TGTGCCAGCAGTAAGACTAGCCGGAATGAGCAGTTCTTC
NA	TRBJ2-5	TRBV30	once	CAWSGQKQETQYF	TGTGCCTGGAGTGGGCAGAAACAAGAGACCCAGTACTTC
TRBD1	TRBJ2-7	TRBV3-1/TRBV3-2	NA	CASSQGLTGGSYEQYF	TGTGCCAGCAGCCAAGGGCTGACAGGGGGATCCTACGAGCAGTACTTC
TRBD1	TRBJ1-1	TRBV11-2	NA	CASSFVGGEAFF	TGTGCCAGCAGCTTTGTAGGGGGCGAAGCTTTCTTT
NA	TRBJ1-2	TRBV28	NA	CATPNQGRNGYTF	TGTGCCACCCCAAATCAGGGTCGGAATGGCTACACCTTC
NA	TRBJ1-4	TRBV5-1	NA	CASSLDLGEEKLFF	TGCGCCAGCAGCTTGGACCTGGGCGAGGAAAAACTGTTTTTT
TRBD2	TRBJ2-7	TRBV5-4	NA	CATGTSGGRPYEQYF	TGTGCCACAGGGACTAGCGGGGGACGACCTTACGAGCAGTACTTC
TRBD1	TRBJ2-7	TRBV7-2	NA	CASSSRGQGASEQYF	TGTGCCAGCAGCTCACGAGGACAGGGCGCGAGTGAGCAGTACTTC
NA	TRBJ2-5	TRBV19	NA	CASSYRLGQETQYF	TGTGCCAGTAGTTATAGACTTGGTCAAGAGACCCAGTACTTC
TRBD1	TRBJ1-3	TRBV5-1	NA	CASSITGTEGNTIYF	TGCGCCAGCAGCATCACCGGGACAGAAGGAAACACCATATATTTT